These 22 T cell receptor beta chains were all obtained from the same sample, sequenced in a study of blood T cell repertoires in COVID-19. Sequencing used immunoSEQ multiplex PCR; TCRdb keeps in-frame clones, though not all of them. The sample has roughly 99,000 clones, around 88% seen once. Sequences were obtained from peripheral blood. These receptors came from a man aged 50 or older with COVID-19, enrolled during active disease.

This rearrangement joins TRBV7-9 to TRBJ1-1; D is undetermined. Trimming pared 2 bases from V and 4 bases from J, leaving 8 bases between. Per the germline V gene, CDR1 is SEHNR and CDR2 is FQNEAQ (reference sequence). The CDR3 is 13 amino acids. The CDR3 region has the DNA TGTGCCAGCAGCTTACTTGGCGGCACTGAAGCTTTCTTT. Protein: CASSLLGGTEAFF.

This chain connects TRBV2 to TRBJ2-2; D remains ambiguous. Trimming took off 6 bases at V and 4 bases at J, with 9 bases between the two ends. Per the germline V gene, CDR1 is SNHLY and CDR2 is FYNNEI. CDR3 size: 13 residues. In nucleotides, the CDR3 is TGTGCCAGCAGGCCTACTATCACCGGGGAGCTGTTTTTT. Protein sequence: CASRPTITGELFF. Supplemented by reference TRBV2 and TRBJ2-2, the full variable domain reads EPEVTQTPSHQVTQMGQEVILRCVPISNHLYFYWYRQILGQKVEFLVSFYNNEISEKSEIFDDQFSVERPDGSNFTLKIRSTKLEDSAMYFCASRPTITGELFFGEGSRLTVL.

The chain employs TRBV19 and TRBJ1-5; D is undetermined. The CDR3 sequence is 12 residues long. Trimming took off 3 bases at V and 7 bases at J, with 7 bases between the two ends. Per germline, CDR1 LNHDA and CDR2 SQIVND (reference sequence). Here the CDR3 DNA reads TGTGCCAGTAGTATCTTCCGGCAGCCCCAGCATTTT. Residues: CASSIFRQPQHF.

About this clone itself: One end of the junction does not line up with germline, which may come from a read error. The chain couples TRBV27 to TRBJ1-5, with 8 bases identical to TRBD1. Germline V gene lookup returns CDR1 MNHEY and CDR2 SMNVEV (reference sequence). The CDR3 contains 14 residues. CDR3 coding DNA: TGTGCCGGCAGTTTCGGACAGGGTGCACAGCCCCAGCATTTT. Its translation: CAGSFGQGAQPQHF.

The V gene is TRBV5-6, the J gene TRBJ1-1; no firm D call. The CDR3 is made up of 13 amino acids. CDR1 is SGHDT and CDR2 is YYEEEE in the germline V gene. V was cut by 6 bases and J by 0 bases, with 9 bases left in between. CDR3 sequence (DNA): TGTGCCAGCAACTCGTGGTTGAACACTGAAGCTTTCTTT. Translation: CASNSWLNTEAFF.

The genes are TRBV7-2 and TRBJ2-7; D gene ambiguous. Germline loops: CDR1 SGHTA, CDR2 FQGNSA. The CDR3 is 12 residues long. V lost 1 base, J lost 6 bases, and 7 bases lay in between. The CDR3 sequence: CASSLVAGEQYF. The CDR3 nucleotides are TGTGCCAGCAGCTTAGTGGCAGGCGAGCAGTACTTC.

V and J are TRBV4-3 and TRBJ1-2, with 7 bases lining up with TRBD1. The V and J ends lost 1 base and 2 bases, in that order; junction bases with no gene match: 4. Germline CDR1 is LGHNA and CDR2 is YSLEER. The CDR3 runs 15 residues. CDR3 amino acids: CASSQVRQGNYGYTF. DNA of the CDR3: TGCGCCAGCAGCCAAGTCCGACAGGGAAACTATGGCTACACCTTC.

The chain combines TRBV9 with TRBJ2-7; TRBD1 aligns across 10 bases. V was clipped by 0 bases and J by 3 bases; unmatched bases: 6. The CDR3 runs to 16 residues. Looked up from germline, CDR1 is SGDLS and CDR2 is YYNGEE. CDR3 loop: CASSVAEDRGIYEQYF. As DNA, the CDR3 is TGTGCCAGCAGCGTAGCAGAGGACAGGGGGATCTACGAGCAGTACTTC.

The CDR3 reads CSASFPAGYEQYF. The CDR3, as DNA: TGCAGTGCTAGTTTCCCGGCAGGCTACGAGCAGTACTTC. The J gene is TRBJ2-7, the V gene TRBV20-1; D gene ambiguous. The CDR3 consists of 13 residues. CDR1 is DFQATT and CDR2 is SNEGSKA in the germline V gene (reference sequence). The V and J ends lost 3 bases and 3 bases respectively, with 12 bases between them.

J is TRBJ1-2 and V is TRBV5-1, with a tentative D call TRBD1 (5 bases). The CDR3 extends over 17 amino acids. Trimming removed 3 bases from V and 4 bases from J, with 22 bases in between. Germline CDR1 is SGHRS and CDR2 is YFSETQ. The CDR3 sequence: CASSWGVSSVERYGYTF. CDR3 nucleotide sequence: TGCGCCAGCAGCTGGGGCGTTTCCAGCGTTGAGCGCTATGGCTACACCTTC. The variable domain in full, with the rest retrieved from reference TRBV5-1 and TRBJ1-2, is KAGVTQTPRYLIKTRGQQVTLSCSPISGHRSVSWYQQTPGQGLQFLFEYFSETQRNKGNFPGRFSGRQFSNSRSEMNVSTLELGDSALYLCASSWGVSSVERYGYTFGSGTRLTVV.

This clone has only a few counts. The chain employs TRBV6-1 and TRBJ2-7, with 8 nucleotides matching TRBD1. Germline values: CDR1 MNHNS, CDR2 SASEGT. CDR3 size: 15 residues. Germline trimming cut 1 base from V and 7 bases from J; bases unmatched to any gene: 9. CDR3 in amino acids: CASSEGTGITLEQYF. The CDR3 DNA is TGTGCCAGCAGTGAAGGGACAGGGATTACGCTGGAGCAGTACTTC.

This clone was recorded once. The chain recombines TRBV5-1 with TRBJ2-7; 7 bases are a match to TRBD1. CDR1 SGHRS and CDR2 YFSETQ come from the germline V gene. Trimming at V came to 5 bases and at J to 7 bases, leaving 12 bases not matched to a gene. The CDR3 contains 14 residues. The CDR3 spells CASSLRQGQGEQYF. In DNA, the CDR3 is TGCGCCAGCAGTCTCCGACAGGGTCAGGGGGAGCAGTACTTC.

This chain joins TRBV7-2 and TRBJ1-2, with TRBD1 matching over 12 bases. Germline V gives CDR1 SGHTA, CDR2 FQGNSA. This CDR3 has 15 amino acids. Trimming cost V 5 bases and J 7 bases; bases outside gene matches: 8. CDR3 in DNA: TGTGCCAGCAGCCCACAGGGACAGGGGGCGGGTGGCTACACCTTC. As protein: CASSPQGQGAGGYTF.

This clone was observed a few times. The sample holds other DNA sequences that translate to the same CDR3. The chain couples TRBV3-1 (or the pseudogene TRBV3-2) to TRBJ1-5, with TRBD1 matching 7 bases. The CDR3 totals 14 residues. Germline CDR1 and CDR2: LGHDT and YNNKEL (reference sequence). The ends lost 4 bases at V and 2 bases at J; junction bases unmatched: 2. CDR3 sequence (DNA): TGTGCCAGCAGCCTTGGACAGGGCAATCAGCCCCAGCATTTT. Its translation: CASSLGQGNQPQHF.

The CDR3 sequence: CAWTGTSGANVLTF. The CDR3, as DNA: TGTGCCTGGACCGGTACCTCTGGGGCCAACGTCCTGACTTTC. The chain recombines TRBV30 with TRBJ2-6, with D unresolved. Germline CDR1 and CDR2: GTSNPN and SVGIG (reference sequence). Trimming removed 4 bases from V and 0 bases from J, with 7 bases in between. This CDR3 has 14 residues.

The gene calls are TRBV5-8 and TRBJ1-5, with 8 bases fitting TRBD1. After removal of 2 bases from V and 6 bases from J, the junction contained 7 bases not matched to a gene. The CDR3 covers 15 residues. The germline gives CDR1 SGHTS, CDR2 YDEGEE. The CDR3 nucleotides read TGTGCCAGCAGCTTAGGCAGGGGGCTTAGTCAGCCCCAGCATTTT. It is translated as CASSLGRGLSQPQHF. The whole variable domain, filled in from reference TRBV5-8 and TRBJ1-5, reads EAGVTQSPTHLIKTRGQQATLRCSPISGHTSVYWYQQALGLGLQFLLWYDEGEERNRGNFPPRFSGRQFPNYSSELNVNALELEDSALYLCASSLGRGLSQPQHFGDGTRLSIL.

The chain recombines TRBV10-2 with TRBJ1-5; tentative D call: TRBD1 (6 bases). Germline CDR1 and CDR2: WSHSY and SAAADI. This CDR3 has 14 amino acids. Trimming shortened V by 3 bases and J by 5 bases, and 11 bases separated the two germline ends. CDR3: CASSEGRGYQPQHF. The CDR3 DNA follows: TGCGCCAGCAGTGAAGGCAGGGGTTATCAGCCCCAGCATTTT.

This chain connects TRBV11-3 to TRBJ2-7; TRBD2 is a possible D gene (6 bases). Per germline, CDR1 SGHNT and CDR2 YENEEA. The V end was cut by 2 bases, the J end by 6 bases, with 11 bases between. The CDR3 runs 13 residues. CDR3: CASSLSRDSEQYF. The CDR3 DNA follows: TGTGCCAGCAGCTTAAGCAGGGACTCCGAGCAGTACTTC.

The chain carries TRBV7-2 and TRBJ2-1, with 11 bases lining up with TRBD2. The CDR3 is 18 residues long. V shed 2 bases, J shed 4 bases, and the junction held 10 bases outside the gene matches. CDR1 is SGHTA, CDR2 FQGNSA, per germline. The DNA for the CDR3 is TGTGCCAGCAGCTTATGGGGCCGACTAGCGGGGCTTTACAATGAGCAGTTCTTC. As protein: CASSLWGRLAGLYNEQFF.

This clone was observed a few times. The chain employs TRBV14 and TRBJ1-2; perhaps TRBD1 as D (6 bases). V gave up 4 bases and J gave up 8 bases, with 11 bases separating them. The CDR3 consists of 12 residues. The germline V gene has CDR1 SGHDN and CDR2 FVKESK. CDR3 DNA: TGTGCCAGCAGCCCCCACAGGGAAGGCTACACCTTC. Amino acids: CASSPHREGYTF.

The genes are TRBV5-1 and TRBJ1-1, with 9 bases aligning to TRBD1. The CDR3 is made up of 17 amino acids. After removal of 3 bases from V and 1 base from J, the junction contained 10 bases not matched to a gene. Looked up from germline, CDR1 is SGHRS and CDR2 is YFSETQ. The CDR3 nucleotides are TGCGCCAGCAGCTCAGTCCCGGGACAGGGCTCGAACACTGAAGCTTTCTTT. Translation gives CASSSVPGQGSNTEAFF.

The V gene is TRBV5-4, the J gene TRBJ1-5, with a weak D call TRBD1 (5 bases). The CDR3 has 15 amino acids. Trimming removed 4 bases at V and 2 bases at J, with 13 bases between. Germline V gene sequence: CDR1 SGHNT, CDR2 YYREEE (reference sequence). The CDR3 DNA sequence: TGTGCCAGCAGCGCAGGTCAGGGTGGCAATCAGCCCCAGCATTTT. Translation gives CASSAGQGGNQPQHF.